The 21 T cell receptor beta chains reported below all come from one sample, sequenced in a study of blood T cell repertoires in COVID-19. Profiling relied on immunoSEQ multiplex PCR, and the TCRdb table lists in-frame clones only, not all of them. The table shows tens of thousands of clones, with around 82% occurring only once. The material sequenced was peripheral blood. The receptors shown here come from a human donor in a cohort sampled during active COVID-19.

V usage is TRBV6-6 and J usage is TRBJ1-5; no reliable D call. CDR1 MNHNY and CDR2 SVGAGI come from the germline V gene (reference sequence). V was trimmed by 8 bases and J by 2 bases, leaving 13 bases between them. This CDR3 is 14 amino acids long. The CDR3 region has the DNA TGTGCCAGCGGCGGTTCGGGTGGCAATCAGCCCCAGCATTTT. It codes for CASGGSGGNQPQHF.

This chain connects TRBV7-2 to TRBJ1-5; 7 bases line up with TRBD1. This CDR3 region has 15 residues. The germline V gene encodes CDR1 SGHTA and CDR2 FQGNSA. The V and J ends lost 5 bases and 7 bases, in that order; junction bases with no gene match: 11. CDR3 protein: CASSQQGTGRQPQHF. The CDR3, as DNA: TGTGCCAGCAGCCAACAGGGGACGGGCAGGCAGCCCCAGCATTTT.

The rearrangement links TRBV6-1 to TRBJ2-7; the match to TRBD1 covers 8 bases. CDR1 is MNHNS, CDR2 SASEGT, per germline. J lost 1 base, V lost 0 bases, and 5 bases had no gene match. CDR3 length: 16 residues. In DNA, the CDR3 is TGTGCCAGCAGTGAAGCAGACAGGGGATTTTCCTACGAGCAGTACTTC. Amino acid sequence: CASSEADRGFSYEQYF.

DNA of the CDR3: TGTGCCACCAGTGATTTCAGCGGGGGGGCGAGGGATACGCAGTATTTT. Translation gives CATSDFSGGARDTQYF. The chain recombines TRBV24-1 with TRBJ2-3; 10 bases align to TRBD2. Trimming took 1 base from V and 6 from J; bases not matched to a gene: 6. This CDR3 is 16 amino acids long. Germline CDR1 reads KGHDR; CDR2 reads SFDVKD.

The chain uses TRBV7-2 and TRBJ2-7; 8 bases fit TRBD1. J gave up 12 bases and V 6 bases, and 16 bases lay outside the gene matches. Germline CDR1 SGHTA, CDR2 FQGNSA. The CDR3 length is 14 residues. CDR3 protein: CASSQGIQGAMRYF. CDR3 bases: TGTGCCAGCAGTCAAGGAATTCAGGGGGCTATGAGGTACTTC.

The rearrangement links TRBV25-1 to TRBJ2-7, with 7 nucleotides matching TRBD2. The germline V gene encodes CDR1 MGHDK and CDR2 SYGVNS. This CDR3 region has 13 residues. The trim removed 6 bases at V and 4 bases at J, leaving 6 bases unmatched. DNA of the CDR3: TGTGCCAGCAGGGGCGGGGGAGCGTACGAGCAGTACTTC. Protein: CASRGGGAYEQYF.

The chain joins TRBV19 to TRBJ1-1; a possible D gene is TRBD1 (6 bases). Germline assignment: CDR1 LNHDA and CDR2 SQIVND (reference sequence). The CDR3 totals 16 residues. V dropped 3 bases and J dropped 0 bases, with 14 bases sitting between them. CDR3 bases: TGTGCCAGTAGTATGGGGGGGGCATTCGTGAACACTGAAGCTTTCTTT. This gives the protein CASSMGGAFVNTEAFF. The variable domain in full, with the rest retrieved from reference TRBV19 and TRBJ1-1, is DGGITQSPKYLFRKEGQNVTLSCEQNLNHDAMYWYRQDPGQGLRLIYYSQIVNDFQKGDIAEGYSVSREKKESFPLTVTSAQKNPTAFYLCASSMGGAFVNTEAFFGQGTRLTVV.

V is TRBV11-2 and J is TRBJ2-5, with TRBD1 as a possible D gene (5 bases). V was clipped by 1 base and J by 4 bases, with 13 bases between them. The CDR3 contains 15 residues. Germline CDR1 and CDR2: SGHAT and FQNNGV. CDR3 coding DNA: TGTGCCAGCAGCTTAGTACCAGGGCGGCGAGAGACCCAGTACTTC. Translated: CASSLVPGRRETQYF.

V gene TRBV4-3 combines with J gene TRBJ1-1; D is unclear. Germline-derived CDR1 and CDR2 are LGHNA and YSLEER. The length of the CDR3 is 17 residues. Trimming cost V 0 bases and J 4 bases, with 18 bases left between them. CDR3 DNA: TGCGCCAGCAGCCAAGAAACCGGGAGCTGGGGAGGCACTGAAGCTTTCTTT. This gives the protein CASSQETGSWGGTEAFF.

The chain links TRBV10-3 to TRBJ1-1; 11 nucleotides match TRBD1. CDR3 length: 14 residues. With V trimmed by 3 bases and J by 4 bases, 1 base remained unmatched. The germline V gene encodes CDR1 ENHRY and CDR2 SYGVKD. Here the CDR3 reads CAISDGTGGTEAFF. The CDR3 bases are TGTGCCATCAGTGACGGGACAGGGGGCACTGAAGCTTTCTTT.

CDR3 residues: CASSQDSQETQYF. The DNA of the CDR3 is TGTGCCAGCAGCCAGGACTCCCAAGAGACCCAGTACTTC. The rearrangement joins TRBV7-2 to TRBJ2-5; the D gene is possibly TRBD2 (5 bases). In germline, CDR1 is SGHTA, CDR2 FQGNSA. V was cut by 5 bases and J by 1 base, with 8 bases left in between. The CDR3 runs to 13 residues.

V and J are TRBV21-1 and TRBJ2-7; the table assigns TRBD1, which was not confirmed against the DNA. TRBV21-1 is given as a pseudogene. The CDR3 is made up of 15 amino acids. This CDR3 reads CASSPKDRGPYEQYF. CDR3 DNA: TGTGCCAGCAGCCCTAAAGACAGGGGTCCCTACGAGCAGTACTTC.

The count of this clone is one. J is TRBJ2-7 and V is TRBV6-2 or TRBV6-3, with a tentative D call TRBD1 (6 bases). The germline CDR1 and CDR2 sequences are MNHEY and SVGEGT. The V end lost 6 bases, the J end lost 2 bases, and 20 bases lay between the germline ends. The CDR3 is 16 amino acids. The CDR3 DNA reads TGTGCCAGCAGCCACTCTGGGACAACCCGAACCTACGAGCAGTACTTC. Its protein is CASSHSGTTRTYEQYF.

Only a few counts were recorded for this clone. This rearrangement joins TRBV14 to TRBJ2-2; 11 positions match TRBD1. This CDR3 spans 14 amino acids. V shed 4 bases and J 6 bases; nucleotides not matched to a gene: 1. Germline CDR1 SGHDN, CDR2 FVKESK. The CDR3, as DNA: TGTGCCAGCAGCCGGGACAGGGGGTCCGGGGAGCTGTTTTTT. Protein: CASSRDRGSGELFF.

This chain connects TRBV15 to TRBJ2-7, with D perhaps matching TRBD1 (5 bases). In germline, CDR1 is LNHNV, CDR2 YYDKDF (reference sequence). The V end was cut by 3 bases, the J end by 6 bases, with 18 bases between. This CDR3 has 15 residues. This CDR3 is CATSRLSRDGIEQYF. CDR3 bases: TGTGCCACCAGCAGGCTGTCCAGGGATGGTATCGAGCAGTACTTC.

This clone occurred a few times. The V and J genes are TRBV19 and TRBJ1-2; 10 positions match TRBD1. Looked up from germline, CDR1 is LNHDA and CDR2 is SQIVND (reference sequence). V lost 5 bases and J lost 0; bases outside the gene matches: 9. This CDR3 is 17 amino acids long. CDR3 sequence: CASSHRDRGWANYGYTF. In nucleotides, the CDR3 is TGTGCCAGTAGTCACCGGGACAGGGGCTGGGCTAACTATGGCTACACCTTC.

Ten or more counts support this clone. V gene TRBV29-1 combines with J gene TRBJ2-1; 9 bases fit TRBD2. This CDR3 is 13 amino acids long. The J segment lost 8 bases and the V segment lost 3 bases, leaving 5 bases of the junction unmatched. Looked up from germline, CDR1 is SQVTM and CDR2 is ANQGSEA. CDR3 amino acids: CSVEAGGPYEQFF. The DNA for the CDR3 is TGCAGCGTTGAGGCGGGGGGGCCCTATGAGCAGTTCTTC.

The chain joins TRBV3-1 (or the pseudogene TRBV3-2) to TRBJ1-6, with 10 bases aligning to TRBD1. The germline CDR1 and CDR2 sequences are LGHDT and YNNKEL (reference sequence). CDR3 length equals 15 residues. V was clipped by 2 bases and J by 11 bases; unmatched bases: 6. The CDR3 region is CASSQTGTGETPLHF. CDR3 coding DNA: TGTGCCAGCAGCCAAACCGGGACAGGGGAGACACCCCTCCACTTT.

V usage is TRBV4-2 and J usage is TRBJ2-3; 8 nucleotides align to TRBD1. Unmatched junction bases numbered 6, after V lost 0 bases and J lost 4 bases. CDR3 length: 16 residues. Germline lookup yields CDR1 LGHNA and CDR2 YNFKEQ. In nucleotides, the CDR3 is TGTGCCAGCAGCCAAGACGTAGGACAGGGCTCAGATACGCAGTATTTT. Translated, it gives CASSQDVGQGSDTQYF.

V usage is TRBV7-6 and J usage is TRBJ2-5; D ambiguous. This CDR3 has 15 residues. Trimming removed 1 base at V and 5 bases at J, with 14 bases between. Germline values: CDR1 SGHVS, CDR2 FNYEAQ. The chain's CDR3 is CASSLVRGLRETQYF. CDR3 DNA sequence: TGTGCCAGCAGCTTAGTGCGCGGTCTGAGGGAGACCCAGTACTTC.

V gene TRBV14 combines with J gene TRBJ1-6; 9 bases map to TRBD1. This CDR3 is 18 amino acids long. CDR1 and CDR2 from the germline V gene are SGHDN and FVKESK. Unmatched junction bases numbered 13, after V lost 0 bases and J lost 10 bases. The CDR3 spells CASSQDSTTGGSGSPLHF. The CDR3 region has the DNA TGTGCCAGCAGCCAAGATTCGACGACAGGGGGTTCTGGATCACCCCTCCACTTT.